This TCR beta chain was retrieved from a study of blood T cell repertoires in COVID-19. This table comes from immunoSEQ multiplex PCR, and its TCRdb copy is limited to in-frame clones, with some not included. The sample shows about 64,000 clones, 80% to 95% of them seen only once. The V gene's germline CDR1 is MNHEY and CDR2 SVGAGI. This CDR3 has 15 amino acids. The junction had 10 bases not matched to a gene; V was cut back by 7 bases and J by 3 bases. The sequencing sample was made of peripheral blood. The chain employs TRBV6-5 and TRBJ2-7, with TRBD2 matching 9 bases. This receptor was identified in a woman older than 75 with active COVID-19. CDR3 sequence: CASTRSTSGSYEQYF. The CDR3 DNA follows: TGTGCCAGCACTAGATCGACTAGCGGAAGCTACGAGCAGTACTTC.